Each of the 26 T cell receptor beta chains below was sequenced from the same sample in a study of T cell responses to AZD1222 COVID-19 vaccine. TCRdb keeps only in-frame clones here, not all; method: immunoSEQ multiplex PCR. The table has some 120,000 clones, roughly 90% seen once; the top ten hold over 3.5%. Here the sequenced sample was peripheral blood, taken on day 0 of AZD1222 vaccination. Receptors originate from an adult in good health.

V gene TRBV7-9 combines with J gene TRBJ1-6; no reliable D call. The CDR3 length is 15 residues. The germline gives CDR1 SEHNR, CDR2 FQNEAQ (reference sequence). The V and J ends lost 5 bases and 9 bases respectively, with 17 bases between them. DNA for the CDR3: TGTGCCAGCAGCGGGCCTGGCCCAAAGGTTTCACCCCTCCACTTT. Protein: CASSGPGPKVSPLHF.

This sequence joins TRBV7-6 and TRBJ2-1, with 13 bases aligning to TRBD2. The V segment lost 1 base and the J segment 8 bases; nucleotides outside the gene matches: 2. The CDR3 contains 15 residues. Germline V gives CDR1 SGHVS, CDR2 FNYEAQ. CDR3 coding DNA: TGTGCCAGCAGCTTAGGGACTAGCGGGGGTGATGAGCAGTTCTTC. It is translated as CASSLGTSGGDEQFF.

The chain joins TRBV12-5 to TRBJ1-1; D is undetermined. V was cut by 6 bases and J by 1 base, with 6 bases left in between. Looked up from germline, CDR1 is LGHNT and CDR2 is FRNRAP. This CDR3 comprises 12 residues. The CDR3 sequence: CASGAWNTEAFF. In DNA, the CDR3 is TGTGCTAGTGGGGCTTGGAACACTGAAGCTTTCTTT. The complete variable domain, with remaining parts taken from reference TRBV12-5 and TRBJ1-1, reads DARVTQTPRHKVTEMGQEVTMRCQPILGHNTVFWYRQTMMQGLELLAYFRNRAPLDDSGMPKDRFSAEMPDATLATLKIQPSEPRDSAVYFCASGAWNTEAFFGQGTRLTVV.

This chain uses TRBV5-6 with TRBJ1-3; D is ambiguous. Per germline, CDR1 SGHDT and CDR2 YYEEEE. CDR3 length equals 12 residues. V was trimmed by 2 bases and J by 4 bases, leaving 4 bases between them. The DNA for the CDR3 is TGTGCCAGCAGCTTAGTGGGAAACACCATATATTTT. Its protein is CASSLVGNTIYF.

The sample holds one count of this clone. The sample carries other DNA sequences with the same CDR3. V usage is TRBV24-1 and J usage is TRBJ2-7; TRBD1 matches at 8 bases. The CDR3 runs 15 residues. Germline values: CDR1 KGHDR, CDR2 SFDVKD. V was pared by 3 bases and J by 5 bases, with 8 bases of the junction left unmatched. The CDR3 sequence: CATSDPGQGVDEQYF. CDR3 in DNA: TGTGCCACCAGTGATCCCGGACAGGGTGTCGACGAGCAGTACTTC.

The CDR3 loop reads CASSYGGQGTEAFF. CDR3 coding DNA: TGCGCCAGCAGCTATGGAGGGCAGGGCACTGAAGCTTTCTTT. V and J are TRBV4-3 and TRBJ1-1, with a weak D call TRBD1 (5 bases). CDR1 is LGHNA, CDR2 YSLEER, per germline. The ends were cut back, 5 bases at V and 4 bases at J, with 14 bases in the middle. The length of the CDR3 is 14 residues.

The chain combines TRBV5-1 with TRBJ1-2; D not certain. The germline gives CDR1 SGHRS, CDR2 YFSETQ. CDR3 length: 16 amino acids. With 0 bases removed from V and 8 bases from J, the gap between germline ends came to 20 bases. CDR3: CASSLEASSRRMGYTF. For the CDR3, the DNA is TGCGCCAGCAGCTTGGAGGCCTCGAGCCGGAGAATGGGCTACACCTTC.

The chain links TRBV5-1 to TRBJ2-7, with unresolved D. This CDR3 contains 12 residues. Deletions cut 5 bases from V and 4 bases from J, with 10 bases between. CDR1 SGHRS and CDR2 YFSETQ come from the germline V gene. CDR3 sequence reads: CASSQSSYEQYF. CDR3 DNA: TGCGCCAGCAGTCAATCGTCTTACGAGCAGTACTTC.

This CDR3 is CASSLPGGDTQYF. CDR3 DNA sequence: TGTGCCAGCAGCTTGCCGGGGGGGGATACGCAGTATTTT. The chain uses TRBV5-4 and TRBJ2-3, with 8 positions matching TRBD2. The V gene's germline CDR1 is SGHNT and CDR2 YYREEE (reference sequence). V lost 1 base to trimming and J lost 6 bases; unmatched junction nucleotides: 1. This CDR3 has 13 residues.

CDR3 nucleotides: TGTGCCAGCAGGATAGCGGGAGCCTACGAGCAGTACTTC. This gives the protein CASRIAGAYEQYF. V gene TRBV12-3 or TRBV12-4 combines with J gene TRBJ2-7; TRBD2 matches at 9 bases. CDR3 length: 13 amino acids. The junction had 2 bases not matched to a gene; V was cut back by 6 bases and J by 2 bases.

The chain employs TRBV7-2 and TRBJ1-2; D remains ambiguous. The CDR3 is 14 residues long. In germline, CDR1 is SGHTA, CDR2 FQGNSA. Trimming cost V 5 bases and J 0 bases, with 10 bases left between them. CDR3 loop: CASSLGATNYGYTF. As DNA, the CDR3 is TGTGCCAGCAGCCTCGGAGCGACTAACTATGGCTACACCTTC.

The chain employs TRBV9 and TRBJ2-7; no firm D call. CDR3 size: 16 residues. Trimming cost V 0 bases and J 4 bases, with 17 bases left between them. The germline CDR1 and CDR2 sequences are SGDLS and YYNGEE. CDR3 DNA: TGTGCCAGCAGCGTAGGGATTGGCGGACGATTATACGAGCAGTACTTC. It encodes CASSVGIGGRLYEQYF.

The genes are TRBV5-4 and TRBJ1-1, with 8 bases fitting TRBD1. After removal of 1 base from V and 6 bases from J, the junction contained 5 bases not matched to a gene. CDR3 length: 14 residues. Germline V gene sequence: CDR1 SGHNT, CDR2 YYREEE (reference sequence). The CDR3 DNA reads TGTGCCAGCAGCTTGACAGGGGGTAGAGCTGAAGCTTTCTTT. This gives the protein CASSLTGGRAEAFF. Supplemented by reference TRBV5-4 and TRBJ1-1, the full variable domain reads ETGVTQSPTHLIKTRGQQVTLRCSSQSGHNTVSWYQQALGQGPQFIFQYYREEENGRGNFPPRFSGLQFPNYSSELNVNALELDDSALYLCASSLTGGRAEAFFGQGTRLTVV.

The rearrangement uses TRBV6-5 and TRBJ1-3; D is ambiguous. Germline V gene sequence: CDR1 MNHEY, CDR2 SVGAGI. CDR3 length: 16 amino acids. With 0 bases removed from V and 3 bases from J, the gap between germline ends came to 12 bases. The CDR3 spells CASSYSPPSSGNTIYF. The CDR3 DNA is TGTGCCAGCAGTTACTCCCCGCCTTCTAGTGGAAACACCATATATTTT.

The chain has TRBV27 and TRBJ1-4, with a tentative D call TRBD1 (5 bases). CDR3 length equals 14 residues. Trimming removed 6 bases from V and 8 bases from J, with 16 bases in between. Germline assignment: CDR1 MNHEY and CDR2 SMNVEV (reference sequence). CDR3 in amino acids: CASSLQGIGEKLFF. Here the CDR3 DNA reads TGTGCCAGCAGCCTTCAGGGTATAGGGGAAAAACTGTTTTTT.

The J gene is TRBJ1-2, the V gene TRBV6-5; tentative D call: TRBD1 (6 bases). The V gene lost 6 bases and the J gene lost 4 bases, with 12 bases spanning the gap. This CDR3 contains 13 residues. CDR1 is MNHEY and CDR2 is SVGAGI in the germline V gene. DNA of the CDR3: TGTGCCAGCAGAAACGGACAGTTCTATGGCTACACCTTC. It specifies CASRNGQFYGYTF.

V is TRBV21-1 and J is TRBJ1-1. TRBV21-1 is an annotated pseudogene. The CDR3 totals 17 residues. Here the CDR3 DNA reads TGTGCCAGCAGGTCTCGCAGGGCGGGGGCCCGGGGCACTGAAGCTTTCTTT. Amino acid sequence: CASRSRRAGARGTEAFF.

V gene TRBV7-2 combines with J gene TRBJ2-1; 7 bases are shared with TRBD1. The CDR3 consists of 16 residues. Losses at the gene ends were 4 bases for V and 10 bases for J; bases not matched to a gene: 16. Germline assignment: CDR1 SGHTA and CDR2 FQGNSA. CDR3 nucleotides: TGTGCCAGCAGCTATAGGCCCCAGACAGGGCGACGGGAGCAGTTCTTC. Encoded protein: CASSYRPQTGRREQFF.

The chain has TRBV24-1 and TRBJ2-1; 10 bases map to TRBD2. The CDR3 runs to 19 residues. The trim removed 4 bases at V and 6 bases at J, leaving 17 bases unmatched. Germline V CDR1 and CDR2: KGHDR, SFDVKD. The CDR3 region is CATSEAGDLGSGGVNEQFF. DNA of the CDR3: TGTGCCACCAGTGAGGCAGGGGACCTAGGGAGCGGGGGGGTCAATGAGCAGTTCTTC.

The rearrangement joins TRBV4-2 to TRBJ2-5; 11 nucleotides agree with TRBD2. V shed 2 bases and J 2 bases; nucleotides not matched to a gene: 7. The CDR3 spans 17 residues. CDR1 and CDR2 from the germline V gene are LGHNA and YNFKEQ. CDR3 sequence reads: CASSQYSGGAGQETQYF. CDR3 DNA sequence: TGTGCCAGCAGCCAATATAGCGGGGGGGCCGGGCAAGAGACCCAGTACTTC.

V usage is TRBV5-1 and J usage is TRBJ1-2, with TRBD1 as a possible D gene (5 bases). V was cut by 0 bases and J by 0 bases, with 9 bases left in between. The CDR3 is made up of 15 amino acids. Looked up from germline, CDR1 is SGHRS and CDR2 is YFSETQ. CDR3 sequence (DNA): TGCGCCAGCAGCTTGGGCCAGGGAGCTAACTATGGCTACACCTTC. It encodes CASSLGQGANYGYTF. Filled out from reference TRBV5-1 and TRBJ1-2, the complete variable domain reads KAGVTQTPRYLIKTRGQQVTLSCSPISGHRSVSWYQQTPGQGLQFLFEYFSETQRNKGNFPGRFSGRQFSNSRSEMNVSTLELGDSALYLCASSLGQGANYGYTFGSGTRLTVV.

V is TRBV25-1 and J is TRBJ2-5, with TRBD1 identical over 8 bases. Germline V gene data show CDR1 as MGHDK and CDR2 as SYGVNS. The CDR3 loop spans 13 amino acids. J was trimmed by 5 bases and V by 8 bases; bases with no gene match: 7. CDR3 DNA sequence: TGTGCCAGCGGAGACAGGGGTTGGGAGACCCAGTACTTC. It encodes CASGDRGWETQYF.

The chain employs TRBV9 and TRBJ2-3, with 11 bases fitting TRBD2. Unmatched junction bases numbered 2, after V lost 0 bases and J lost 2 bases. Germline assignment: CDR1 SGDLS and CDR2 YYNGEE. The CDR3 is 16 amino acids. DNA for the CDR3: TGTGCCAGCAGCGTAGGACTAGCGGGGAACACAGATACGCAGTATTTT. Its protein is CASSVGLAGNTDTQYF.

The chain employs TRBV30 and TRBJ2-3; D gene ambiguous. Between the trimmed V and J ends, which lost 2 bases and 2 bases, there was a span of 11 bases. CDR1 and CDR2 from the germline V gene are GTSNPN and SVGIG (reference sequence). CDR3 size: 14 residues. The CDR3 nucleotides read TGTGCCTGGAGTTTGGCGGCGTACACAGATACGCAGTATTTT. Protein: CAWSLAAYTDTQYF.

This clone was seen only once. The CDR3 DNA sequence: TGTGCCGGGGCGAGGAATCAGGGGATTAACTATGGCTACACCTTC. It encodes CAGARNQGINYGYTF. V is TRBV7-9 and J is TRBJ1-2; tentatively, D is TRBD1 (6 bases). The germline V gene encodes CDR1 SEHNR and CDR2 FQNEAQ (reference sequence). The CDR3 extends over 15 amino acids. V lost 11 bases to trimming and J lost 1 base, with 20 bases between them.

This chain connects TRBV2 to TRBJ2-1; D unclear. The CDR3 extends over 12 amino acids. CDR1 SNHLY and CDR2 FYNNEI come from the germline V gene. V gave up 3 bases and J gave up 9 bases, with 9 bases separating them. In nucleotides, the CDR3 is TGTGCCAGCAGTGACACCCTTGGTGAGCAGTTCTTC. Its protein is CASSDTLGEQFF.